The rows below give T cell receptor beta chains drawn from one sample of a study of blood T cell repertoires in COVID-19. Only in-frame clones appear in the TCRdb table, and some are missing; sequencing was by immunoSEQ multiplex PCR. The sample contains about 330,000 clones, roughly 87% of which appear only once. Material: PBMCs or T cells enriched from blood (not recorded which). The receptors originated from a woman younger than 45 who had recovered from COVID-19. The CDR3 runs from the conserved cysteine through the conserved F or W. Fields, in order: V gene, J gene, D gene, CDR3 length, CDR3 protein. The D gene is left open where the match is weak.

TRBV7-8	TRBJ2-7	-	16	CASSLGTRGISYEQYF
TRBV6-5	TRBJ1-1	-	14	CASSFRDSNTEAFF
TRBV28	TRBJ2-7	-	13	CASSLRGSYEQYF
TRBV10-2	TRBJ1-1	TRBD1	16	CASSEVLGQGNTEAFF
TRBV5-6	TRBJ1-5	TRBD1	16	CASSSRGQTSDQPQHF
TRBV7-2	TRBJ2-1	TRBD1	15	CARDRQGWTYNEQFF
TRBV18	TRBJ2-7	-	17	CASSPPRTALRSYEQYF
TRBV4-3	TRBJ1-2	-	16	CASSRGFTGGDHGYTF
TRBV21-1	TRBJ2-5	-	17	CASSKIEGRGYLETQYF
TRBV14	TRBJ2-7	-	12	CASSRTRQEQYF
TRBV27	TRBJ1-6	-	15	CASRTPGGGNSPLHF
TRBV24-1	TRBJ1-3	-	17	CATEVQEDLFSGNTIYF
TRBV28	TRBJ2-7	-	17	CASSLCLRGFLSYEQYF
TRBV6-5	TRBJ2-2	-	15	CASSPYGQNTGELFF
TRBV19	TRBJ1-4	-	15	CASSNTPTGREKLFF
TRBV6-2/TRBV6-3	TRBJ2-3	-	16	CASSYSDRILTDTQYF
TRBV14	TRBJ2-7	-	12	CASSQVNYEQYF
TRBV27	TRBJ2-3	TRBD2	15	CASSWVAGSTDTQYF
TRBV23-1	TRBJ2-5	TRBD1	15	CASSQCLDRQETQYF
TRBV30	TRBJ2-7	-	12	CAWSSNSPEQYF
TRBV5-4	TRBJ1-4	TRBD1	14	CASSITGGGEKLFF
TRBV6-2/TRBV6-3	TRBJ2-7	-	15	CASSPRGAWGYEQYF
TRBV9	TRBJ2-4	TRBD1	18	CASSPDPLGQGAKNIQYF
TRBV9	TRBJ1-6	-	17	CASSVGLEGAGNSPLHF
TRBV10-3	TRBJ2-6	-	17	CAISELTGPSGANVLTF
TRBV24-1	TRBJ2-7	-	17	CATSVQARIGARYEQYF
TRBV11-2	TRBJ1-2	-	12	CASSLVLGVYTF
TRBV5-1	TRBJ1-1	-	14	CASSTPGQNTEAFF
TRBV10-1	TRBJ2-3	TRBD1	16	CASSESGQGVEDTQYF
TRBV27	TRBJ1-2	TRBD1	15	CASSRTGTGILGYTF
TRBV2	TRBJ1-4	-	16	CASRSIKGRGGEKLFF
TRBV4-2	TRBJ2-2	-	16	CASRHEGSANTGELFF
TRBV19	TRBJ1-5	-	15	CASRQTGGPNQPQHF
TRBV12-5	TRBJ2-6	-	16	CASGLDGLSGANVLTF
TRBV4-1	TRBJ1-6	-	15	CASSQLGLDNSPLHF
TRBV5-1	TRBJ1-2	TRBD1	14	CASSGGGTVRGYTF
TRBV21-1	TRBJ1-1	-	16	CASSRMPWRVNTEAFF
TRBV19	TRBJ2-7	TRBD1	16	CASSIGGTGGFGEQYF
TRBV19	TRBJ1-1	-	14	CASTLGRGGTEAFF
TRBV10-3	TRBJ2-7	-	14	CAISVAGEGNEQYF
TRBV7-9	TRBJ2-1	TRBD2	15	CASSLATSGVNEQFF
TRBV19	TRBJ2-7	TRBD1	14	CASSPRDREDEQYF
TRBV19	TRBJ2-1	TRBD1	13	CASTQGAYNEQFF
TRBV5-1	TRBJ1-1	-	16	CASSLAPGVMNTEAFF
TRBV29-1	TRBJ2-3	TRBD1	13	CSAGDRGRDTQYF
TRBV9	TRBJ1-3	-	10	CASLKRAIYF
TRBV27	TRBJ2-2	TRBD1	11	CASKAGGPLFF
TRBV10-1	TRBJ2-4	-	15	CASSESVRAKNIQYF
TRBV5-4	TRBJ1-1	TRBD1	14	CASSPGQRGTEAFF
TRBV7-6	TRBJ2-7	-	16	CASSLGQGFSYYEQYF
TRBV7-2	TRBJ1-2	TRBD1	14	CASSLAGGDYGYTF
TRBV6-5	TRBJ1-1	-	14	CASSYSGGGTEAFF
TRBV4-1	TRBJ2-7	-	15	CASSQTTGNWYEQYF
TRBV28	TRBJ1-3	-	15	CASSSGGSVGNTIYF
TRBV28	TRBJ1-1	-	14	CASSLPGLNTEAFF
TRBV12-5	TRBJ1-5	TRBD1	14	CASGGTGGNQPQHF
TRBV28	TRBJ1-2	TRBD1	15	CASSFPGQNHYGYTF
TRBV19	TRBJ1-5	-	15	CASSTTRGSNQPQHF